Below, 16 T cell receptor beta chains from the same sample are listed, as sequenced in a study of control samples from healthy donors and cancer patients (dated by TCRdb to 2018 to 2020). Libraries were prepared through the immunoSEQ multiplex PCR assay. As stored in TCRdb, this immuneACCESS dataset retains in-frame rearrangements with V and J assigned. A fraction of the clones does not appear; measured against another copy, unresolved V genes explain less than half of the discrepancy, and the remainder lacks a known reason. The sample yields around 180,000 clones; about 91% were counted once. The ten largest clones capture 2% of the sample. The sample taken for sequencing was blood. All receptors come from a woman aged 40 to 49 in good health.

The CDR3 DNA reads as TGTGCCAGCAACATCCACGGCGGCAGGGGAGGTTTCACCGGGGAGCTGTTTTTT. This encodes CASNIHGGRGGFTGELFF. The chain has TRBV11-2 and TRBJ2-2; D may match TRBD1 or TRBD2 (6 bases each). V lost 7 bases and J lost 4, with 25 bases in between. The CDR3 is 18 residues long. CDR1 is SGHAT and CDR2 is FQNNGV in the germline V gene. Combining the CDR3 with reference TRBV11-2 and TRBJ2-2 gives the whole variable domain EAGVAQSPRYKIIEKRQSVAFWCNPISGHATLYWYQQILGQGPKLLIQFQNNGVVDDSQLPKDRFSAERLKGVDSTLKIQPAKLEDSAVYLCASNIHGGRGGFTGELFFGEGSRLTVL.

The genes are TRBV13 and TRBJ2-1; perhaps TRBD2 as D (6 bases). The germline CDR1 and CDR2 sequences are PRHDT and FYEKMQ (reference sequence). CDR3 length: 14 residues. Trimming removed 0 bases at V and 8 bases at J, with 11 bases between. In nucleotides, the CDR3 is TGTGCCAGCAGCTTAGGCGTGACTAGGGATGAGCAGTTCTTC. Translated: CASSLGVTRDEQFF.

The sample holds one count of this clone. The gene calls are TRBV13 and TRBJ2-3; no clear D gene. The CDR3 extends over 12 amino acids. Germline V gives CDR1 PRHDT, CDR2 FYEKMQ (reference sequence). The ends were cut back, 0 bases at V and 7 bases at J, with 5 bases in the middle. The CDR3 sequence: CASSLGVHTQYF. DNA for the CDR3: TGTGCCAGCAGCTTAGGAGTCCATACGCAGTATTTT.

This rearrangement joins TRBV3-1 (or the pseudogene TRBV3-2) to TRBJ1-2; the D gene is possibly TRBD1 (6 bases). The V gene lost 3 bases and the J gene lost 4 bases, with 15 bases spanning the gap. Germline CDR1 is LGHDT and CDR2 is YNNKEL (reference sequence). The CDR3 is 15 amino acids. The CDR3 is CASSQGATVIYGYTF. CDR3 coding DNA: TGTGCCAGCAGCCAGGGGGCGACGGTAATCTATGGCTACACCTTC.

Written as DNA, the CDR3 is TGTGCCAGCAGCTTGGGGGGGCCTGAAGAGACCCAGTACTTC. Protein product: CASSLGGPEETQYF. This chain connects TRBV5-4 to TRBJ2-5; weak D call: TRBD1 (6 bases). Trimming pared 0 bases from V and 3 bases from J, leaving 9 bases between. Germline V CDR1 and CDR2: SGHNT, YYREEE (reference sequence). The CDR3 runs 14 residues.

The V and J genes are TRBV7-6 and TRBJ1-2; TRBD1 aligns across 11 bases. After removal of 6 bases from V and 7 bases from J, the junction contained 13 bases not matched to a gene. The CDR3 is 16 residues long. The germline gives CDR1 SGHVS, CDR2 FNYEAQ. The CDR3 nucleotides read TGTGCCAGCAGTCCATTAATACCGGGACAGGGGGGTGGCTACACCTTC. It yields the protein CASSPLIPGQGGGYTF.

V is TRBV12-5 and J is TRBJ1-1; D call uncertain. Germline CDR1 is LGHNT and CDR2 is FRNRAP. The CDR3 covers 13 residues. The germline V and J ends were trimmed by 1 base and 5 bases, with 8 bases remaining between them. The CDR3, as DNA: TGTGCTAGTGGTTTGGAGGTAGGGACTGAAGCTTTCTTT. It is translated as CASGLEVGTEAFF.

The chain recombines TRBV5-6 with TRBJ1-2; the D gene is possibly TRBD1 (6 bases). Germline values: CDR1 SGHDT, CDR2 YYEEEE. The V and J ends lost 4 bases and 2 bases respectively, with 15 bases between them. This CDR3 comprises 15 residues. Here the CDR3 DNA reads TGTGCCAGCAGCCTTATCAGGGGATCCAACTATGGCTACACCTTC. Translated, it gives CASSLIRGSNYGYTF.

V and J are TRBV3-1 (or the pseudogene TRBV3-2) and TRBJ2-3, with 10 bases matching TRBD2. The CDR3 spans 18 residues. CDR1 and CDR2 (germline): LGHDT, YNNKEL (reference sequence). V trimming: 4 bases; J trimming: 4 bases; junction bases outside the gene matches: 14. CDR3 nucleotides: TGTGCCAGCAGCCTGAGGAGGAGGACTAGCGGCCGGGCAGATACGCAGTATTTT. It is translated as CASSLRRRTSGRADTQYF.

This clone was recorded once. V usage is TRBV12-3 or TRBV12-4 and J usage is TRBJ2-3; tentative D call: TRBD2 (5 bases). The CDR3 is made up of 12 amino acids. V was pared by 5 bases and J by 5 bases, with 8 bases between. CDR3 protein: CASSLLGDTQYF. The CDR3 DNA reads TGTGCCAGCAGTCTACTAGGAGATACGCAGTATTTT.

The genes are TRBV10-3 and TRBJ1-2, with D uncertain. The germline V and J ends were trimmed by 3 bases and 4 bases, with 9 bases remaining between them. The CDR3 is 13 residues long. The germline gives CDR1 ENHRY, CDR2 SYGVKD. CDR3 loop: CAISDGPIYGYTF. The CDR3 DNA reads TGTGCCATCAGTGATGGACCCATCTATGGCTACACCTTC.

The J gene is TRBJ2-5, the V gene TRBV5-4; 9 bases match TRBD1. After removal of 1 base from V and 1 base from J, the junction contained 2 bases not matched to a gene. The germline V gene encodes CDR1 SGHNT and CDR2 YYREEE (reference sequence). The CDR3 extends over 15 amino acids. CDR3 in DNA: TGTGCCAGCAGCTTGCTGGGACAGGGCCAAGAGACCCAGTACTTC. This encodes CASSLLGQGQETQYF.

This sequence joins TRBV6-5 and TRBJ2-1; D is perhaps TRBD1 (8 bases). Germline V gene sequence: CDR1 MNHEY, CDR2 SVGAGI. The CDR3 loop spans 15 amino acids. V was cut by 6 bases and J by 7 bases, with 19 bases left in between. The CDR3 DNA follows: TGTGCCAGCAGACCGGGAACAGGGGGGGGAAATGAGCAGTTCTTC. Amino acids: CASRPGTGGGNEQFF.

The V gene is TRBV28, the J gene TRBJ1-1; no reliable D call. Germline V gives CDR1 MDHEN, CDR2 SYDVKM. CDR3 length: 13 residues. Deletions cut 2 bases from V and 0 bases from J, with 4 bases between. CDR3 coding DNA: TGTGCCAGCAGTTTAGAAGTGAACACTGAAGCTTTCTTT. This codes for CASSLEVNTEAFF. Using reference TRBV28 and TRBJ1-1 for the parts outside the CDR3, the full variable domain is DVKVTQSSRYLVKRTGEKVFLECVQDMDHENMFWYRQDPGLGLRLIYFSYDVKMKEKGDIPEGYSVSREKKERFSLILESASTNQTSMYLCASSLEVNTEAFFGQGTRLTVV.

The rearrangement links TRBV27 to TRBJ1-6, with a possible D match to TRBD1 (6 bases). Germline CDR1 and CDR2: MNHEY and SMNVEV (reference sequence). Trimming pared 4 bases from V and 13 bases from J, leaving 8 bases between. The CDR3 is made up of 11 amino acids. CDR3 coding DNA: TGTGCCAGCAGTTCAGGGGATCCCCTCCACTTT. This encodes CASSSGDPLHF.

The chain combines TRBV11-1 with TRBJ1-2; possibly TRBD1 for D (6 bases). Germline-derived CDR1 and CDR2 are SGHAT and FQDESV (reference sequence). Trimming shortened V by 3 bases and J by 7 bases, and 18 bases separated the two germline ends. The CDR3 has 15 residues. CDR3 nucleotide sequence: TGTGCCAGCAGCTTCCAGGACGGGGGGCAAGGTGGCTACACCTTC. This sequence encodes CASSFQDGGQGGYTF.